One sample yielded the 7 T cell receptor beta chains listed below, sequenced in a study of radiation and T cells in renal cell carcinoma. Time point: baseline pretreatment blood. Treatment defined: 15 Gy SBRT to primary tumor, nephrectomy 4 weeks later. Sequencing used immunoSEQ multiplex PCR; TCRdb keeps in-frame clones, though not all of them. Altogether about 91,000 clones are present, 82% being singletons, with the ten largest covering approximately 6.4%. The material was blood, obtained from a patient whose treatment included radiotherapy and nephrectomy. The receptors come from a man aged 55 to 70 with renal cell carcinoma.

The J gene is TRBJ1-6, the V gene TRBV6-6, with D unresolved. Germline V gene sequence: CDR1 MNHNY, CDR2 SVGAGI (reference sequence). The germline V and J ends were trimmed by 6 bases and 9 bases, with 12 bases remaining between them. The CDR3 covers 13 residues. The CDR3 DNA is TGTGCCAGCAGGGGGATCAAGGGTTCACCCCTCCACTTT. Protein: CASRGIKGSPLHF.

The chain joins TRBV21-1 to TRBJ1-5; the D segment call TRBD1 is taken from the table without a DNA check. TRBV21-1 is designated a pseudogene. There are 17 residues in the CDR3. CDR3 in amino acids: CASSKGDGQGGNQPQHF. The CDR3 coding sequence is TGTGCCAGCAGCAAAGGGGACGGACAGGGTGGCAATCAGCCCCAGCATTTT.

This chain uses TRBV28 with TRBJ1-2; no firm D call. The CDR3 contains 12 residues. The germline V and J ends were trimmed by 5 bases and 4 bases, with 8 bases remaining between them. CDR1 and CDR2 (germline): MDHEN, SYDVKM. CDR3 sequence (DNA): TGTGCCAGCAGTCTGGACCCCTATGGCTACACCTTC. Residues: CASSLDPYGYTF.

The rearrangement joins TRBV14 to TRBJ2-7; D possibly corresponds to TRBD1 (6 bases). V was trimmed by 4 bases and J by 3 bases, leaving 16 bases between them. Germline CDR1 SGHDN, CDR2 FVKESK. The CDR3 consists of 15 residues. CDR3 sequence reads: CASSPPSGTNYEQYF. The CDR3 bases are TGTGCCAGCAGCCCACCCTCCGGGACAAACTACGAGCAGTACTTC.

This chain links TRBV27 with TRBJ1-1; 8 bases fit TRBD1. This CDR3 comprises 13 residues. Germline CDR1 and CDR2: MNHEY and SMNVEV (reference sequence). The ends lost 5 bases at V and 4 bases at J; junction bases unmatched: 3. DNA for the CDR3: TGTGCCAGCAGTCGGACAGGGTTCACTGAAGCTTTCTTT. Protein product: CASSRTGFTEAFF.

The CDR3 nucleotides are TGTGCCAGCAGCCGGGACTCTGGAAGCCCTAACTATGGCTACACCTTC. Protein: CASSRDSGSPNYGYTF. The chain employs TRBV7-2 and TRBJ1-2; tentatively, D is TRBD1 (5 bases). The CDR3 length is 16 residues. Trimming shortened V by 5 bases and J by 0 bases, and 16 bases separated the two germline ends. The germline CDR1 and CDR2 sequences are SGHTA and FQGNSA.

The chain combines TRBV11-2 with TRBJ1-1, with D possibly TRBD1 on 5 matching bases. Trimming took 2 bases from V and 10 from J, leaving 11 bases between them. This CDR3 region has 12 residues. Germline loops: CDR1 SGHAT, CDR2 FQNNGV. The CDR3 nucleotides are TGTGCCAGCAGCTTATCACTTAGGGGAGCTTTCTTT. Its translation: CASSLSLRGAFF.